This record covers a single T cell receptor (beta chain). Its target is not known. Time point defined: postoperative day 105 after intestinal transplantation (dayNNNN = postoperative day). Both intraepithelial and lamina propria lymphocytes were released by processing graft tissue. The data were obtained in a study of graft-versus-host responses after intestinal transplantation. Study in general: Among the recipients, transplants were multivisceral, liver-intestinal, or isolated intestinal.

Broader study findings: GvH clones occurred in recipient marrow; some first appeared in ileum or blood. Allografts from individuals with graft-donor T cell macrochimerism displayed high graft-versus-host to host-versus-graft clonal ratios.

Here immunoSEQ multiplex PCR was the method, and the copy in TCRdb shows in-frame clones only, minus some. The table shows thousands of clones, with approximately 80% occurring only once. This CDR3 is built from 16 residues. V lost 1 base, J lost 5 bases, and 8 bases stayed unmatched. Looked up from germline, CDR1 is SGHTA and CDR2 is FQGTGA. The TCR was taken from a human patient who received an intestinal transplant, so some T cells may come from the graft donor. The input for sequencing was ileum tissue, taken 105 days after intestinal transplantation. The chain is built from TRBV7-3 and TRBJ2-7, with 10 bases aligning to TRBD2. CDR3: CASSLIPGLAVDEQYF. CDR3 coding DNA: TGTGCCAGCAGCTTAATCCCCGGACTAGCGGTAGACGAGCAGTACTTC.